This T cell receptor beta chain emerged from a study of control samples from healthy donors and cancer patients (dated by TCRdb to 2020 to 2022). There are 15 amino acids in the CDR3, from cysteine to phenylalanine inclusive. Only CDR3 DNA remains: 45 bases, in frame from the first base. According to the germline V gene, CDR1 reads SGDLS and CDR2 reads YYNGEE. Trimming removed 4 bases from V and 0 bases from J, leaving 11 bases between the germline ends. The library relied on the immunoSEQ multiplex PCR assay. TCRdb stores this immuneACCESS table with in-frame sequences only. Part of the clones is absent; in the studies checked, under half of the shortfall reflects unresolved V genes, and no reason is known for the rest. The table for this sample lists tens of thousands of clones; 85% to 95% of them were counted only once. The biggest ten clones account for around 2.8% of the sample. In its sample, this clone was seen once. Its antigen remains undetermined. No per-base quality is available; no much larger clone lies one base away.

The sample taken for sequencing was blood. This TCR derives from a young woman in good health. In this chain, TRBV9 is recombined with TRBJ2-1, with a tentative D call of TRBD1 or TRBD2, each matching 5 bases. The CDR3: CASSREGSSYNEQFF. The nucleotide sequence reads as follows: TGTGCCAGCAGCCGCGAGGGGAGCTCCTACAATGAGCAGTTCTTC.